The 5 T cell receptor beta chains below all came from one sample that was sequenced in a study of blood T cell repertoires in COVID-19. Sequenced by immunoSEQ multiplex PCR; TCRdb stores in-frame clones only, minus some. The table shows some 80,000 clones, with 78% occurring only once. The sample taken for sequencing was peripheral blood. The receptors originated from a man aged 60 to 75 with COVID-19, enrolled during active disease.

The chain recombines TRBV4-2 with TRBJ2-2; D possibly corresponds to TRBD2 (6 bases). The CDR3 runs to 17 residues. Trimming took off 4 bases at V and 2 bases at J, with 17 bases between the two ends. The germline V gene encodes CDR1 LGHNA and CDR2 YNFKEQ. CDR3 nucleotides: TGTGCCAGCAGCCTTACGGTCGGGACTCATAACACCGGGGAGCTGTTTTTT. Its translation: CASSLTVGTHNTGELFF.

J is TRBJ2-1 and V is TRBV18; the match to TRBD2 covers 10 bases. CDR1 is KGHSH, CDR2 LQKENI, per germline. There are 15 residues in the CDR3. After removal of 3 bases from V and 10 bases from J, the junction contained 9 bases not matched to a gene. CDR3: CASSPDLAGVLEQFF. For the CDR3, the DNA is TGTGCCAGCTCACCGGATCTAGCGGGGGTTCTGGAGCAGTTCTTC.

The chain couples TRBV6-6 to TRBJ1-1; D is undetermined. V dropped 7 bases and J dropped 3 bases, with 18 bases sitting between them. The length of the CDR3 is 15 residues. Germline loops: CDR1 MNHNY, CDR2 SVGAGI (reference sequence). DNA for the CDR3: TGTGCCAGCACTAACACCGGGATTACACACACTGAAGCTTTCTTT. It translates to CASTNTGITHTEAFF.

This chain links TRBV7-2 with TRBJ2-3, with TRBD2 as a possible D gene (6 bases). V was pared by 1 base and J by 6 bases, with 11 bases between. The CDR3 length is 14 residues. Germline V CDR1 and CDR2: SGHTA, FQGNSA. The CDR3 protein is CASSLERAGDTQYF. CDR3 nucleotides: TGTGCCAGCAGCTTAGAAAGGGCGGGGGATACGCAGTATTTT.

This clone was picked up one time. The chain uses TRBV24-1 and TRBJ2-2; TRBD1 is a possible D gene (6 bases). CDR1 is KGHDR, CDR2 SFDVKD, per germline. V lost 3 bases and J 7 bases, leaving 14 bases between the germline ends. The CDR3 is 15 amino acids. The CDR3 reads CATSDNQQGGGELFF. DNA of the CDR3: TGTGCCACCAGTGATAATCAACAGGGTGGCGGGGAGCTGTTTTTT.